This T cell receptor (beta chain) appears in the sequencing data of a study of PD-L1 blockade in urothelial cancer. V was shortened by 0 bases and J by 4 bases, with 7 bases between the two germline ends. CDR1 and CDR2 (germline): MNHEY, SVGAGI. There are 13 residues in the CDR3. Clones were sequenced by immunoSEQ multiplex PCR, and TCRdb holds only the in-frame ones, with some missing. The sample contains about 49,000 clones, nearly 90% of which appear only once. This chain links TRBV6-5 with TRBJ2-7; D uncertain. The clonotype was recovered from a man aged 55 to 70 with urothelial cancer. The sample consisted of PBMCs, taken around atezolizumab (anti-PD-L1) treatment. CDR3 DNA: TGTGCCAGCAGTTACTCGGGCATTTACGAGCAGTACTTC. This encodes CASSYSGIYEQYF.